This is a list of T cell receptor beta chains from one sample in a study of OX40 agonist ivuxolimab in advanced cancers. Repertoires were generated with immunoSEQ multiplex PCR, while TCRdb's copy carries only in-frame clones and drops some. The table includes some 25,000 clones, 82% detected once. Material: CD4+ or CD8+ T cells sorted from blood, obtained in a trial of the OX40 agonist ivuxolimab. These receptors came from an adult with an advanced solid tumor such as melanoma, head and neck, liver or kidney cancer. The CDR3 runs from the conserved cysteine through the conserved F or W. D genes are given only for firm matches. Only some rows state a clone size, as once, few, many or a class for expanded clones.

TRBV2	TRBJ2-2	TRBD1	.	CASRQGPNTGELFF	TGTGCCAGCCGACAGGGACCGAACACCGGGGAGCTGTTTTTT
TRBV9	TRBJ2-1	TRBD1	.	CASSVAYRGPYNEQFF	TGTGCCAGCAGCGTAGCTTACAGGGGGCCCTACAATGAGCAGTTCTTC
TRBV10-3	TRBJ2-7	.	.	CAIRGVRDRDEQYF	TGTGCCATCAGGGGAGTTAGGGATCGGGACGAGCAGTACTTC
TRBV27	TRBJ1-1	TRBD1	.	CASSFLPGTEARGAFF	TGTGCCAGCAGTTTTCTTCCTGGGACAGAGGCTAGAGGGGCTTTCTTT
TRBV13	TRBJ2-7	.	.	CASSHSGRVAHEQYF	TGTGCCAGCAGCCACTCAGGCCGGGTAGCCCACGAGCAGTACTTC
TRBV11-2	TRBJ1-3	.	.	CASSLGLGTGNTIYF	TGTGCCAGCAGCTTAGGGCTCGGAACTGGAAACACCATATATTTT
TRBV19	TRBJ1-1	.	once	CASSTLQVMNTEAFF	TGTGCCAGTAGTACCCTCCAGGTTATGAACACTGAAGCTTTCTTT
TRBV19	TRBJ2-2	.	few	CASSIQVDTGELFF	TGTGCCAGTAGTATCCAGGTAGACACCGGGGAGCTGTTTTTT
TRBV28	TRBJ2-3	.	.	CASSSDSRTDTQYF	TGTGCCAGCAGTTCGGACAGCCGCACAGATACGCAGTATTTT
TRBV7-9	TRBJ2-3	.	.	CASRQTLSPTDTQYF	TGTGCCAGCAGACAAACCTTAAGCCCCACAGATACGCAGTATTTT
TRBV19	TRBJ1-2	.	.	CASWTPAINYGYTF	TGTGCCAGTTGGACACCCGCAATTAACTATGGCTACACCTTC
TRBV29-1	TRBJ2-1	TRBD2	once	CSVDPSGRRGNEQFF	TGCAGCGTTGACCCTAGCGGGAGAAGGGGCAATGAGCAGTTCTTC
TRBV7-3	TRBJ2-1	TRBD2	.	CASSFSGGGYNEQFF	TGTGCCAGCAGCTTTAGCGGGGGAGGTTACAATGAGCAGTTCTTC
TRBV6-1	TRBJ1-3	.	.	CASSSRRSSGNTIYF	TGTGCCAGCAGTTCGAGACGGAGCTCTGGAAACACCATATATTTT
TRBV4-2	TRBJ2-2	TRBD2	.	CASSPGTSGRSGELFF	TGTGCCAGCAGCCCCGGGACTAGCGGGAGGTCCGGGGAGCTGTTTTTT
TRBV19	TRBJ1-1	.	.	CASSMGLNTEAFF	TGTGCCAGTAGTATGGGACTGAACACTGAAGCTTTCTTT
TRBV5-1	TRBJ2-1	.	.	CASSWGRIYNEQFF	TGCGCCAGCAGCTGGGGGAGAATCTACAATGAGCAGTTCTTC
TRBV18	TRBJ2-5	.	.	CASSPGTDYQETQYF	TGTGCCAGCTCACCCGGGACGGACTACCAAGAGACCCAGTACTTC
TRBV19	TRBJ2-7	TRBD2	.	CASSIATSGGTEQYF	TGTGCCAGTAGTATCGCCACTAGCGGGGGTACAGAGCAGTACTTC
TRBV19	TRBJ1-5	TRBD1	.	CASSIDRDRDQPQHF	TGTGCCAGTAGTATAGATAGGGACAGAGATCAGCCCCAGCATTTT
TRBV23-1	TRBJ1-4	.	.	CASSQSGGGKSNSNEKLFF	TGCGCCAGCAGTCAATCCGGGGGGGGGAAATCCAATTCTAATGAAAAACTGTTTTTT
TRBV28	TRBJ1-4	.	.	CASSLEVVRGREKLFF	TGTGCCAGCAGTTTGGAAGTGGTCAGGGGCCGAGAAAAACTGTTTTTT
TRBV6-5	TRBJ2-7	.	.	CASSYSTSPQPYEQYF	TGTGCCAGCAGTTACTCGACATCACCCCAGCCCTACGAGCAGTACTTC
TRBV11-2	TRBJ2-1	TRBD2	.	CASSLEAGDLNEQFF	TGTGCCAGCAGCTTAGAGGCGGGAGATCTGAATGAGCAGTTCTTC
TRBV29-1	TRBJ2-3	.	.	CSVELSTDTQYF	TGCAGCGTTGAACTTTCGACAGATACGCAGTATTTT
TRBV7-2	TRBJ1-5	.	.	CASSPMAGLNNQPQHF	TGTGCCAGCAGTCCAATGGCGGGACTGAACAATCAGCCCCAGCATTTT
TRBV19	TRBJ2-6	TRBD1	.	CASTKGTGSSGANVLTF	TGTGCCAGTACTAAAGGGACAGGGAGCTCTGGGGCCAACGTCCTGACTTTC
TRBV19	TRBJ2-1	TRBD2	.	CASRWTSGKGNEQFF	TGTGCCAGTAGATGGACTAGCGGGAAGGGCAATGAGCAGTTCTTC